This T cell receptor beta chain was identified during a study of T cells in Graves' hyperthyroidism and ophthalmopathy. Study overall: Prior to any treatment, at the point of initial diagnosis, peripheral blood was collected. Study findings and constraints: Patients with ophthalmopathy were separated from those with stable hyperthyroidism by a 13 V-J model.

Amplification yielded TCR beta CDR3 regions, with RNA transcripts as the source. The HTBI primer set served for first-round RT-PCR of the TCR CDR3. TCRdb processed the multiplex PCR reads anew with MiXCR; each CDR3 protein has one entry. Of more than 500,000 distinct CDR3 sequences detected, 15% to 20% appear once; the ten largest clones hold 3.5% to 4%. This clonotype was counted only a few times. The antigen remains unidentified. The CDR3 is 12 residues long. V lost 7 bases to trimming and J lost 3 bases, with 9 bases between them. The germline V gene encodes CDR1 MNHEY and CDR2 SVGEGT. Diagnostic decisions used clinical symptoms, serum thyroxine and TRAb, thyroid ultrasound and orbital computed tomography.

This chain uses TRBV6-2 or TRBV6-3 with TRBJ1-2; no reliable D call. The sample consisted of blood. The receptor comes from a woman in her twenties or thirties with Graves' hyperthyroidism. The DNA of the CDR3 is TGTGCCAGCAACGACCTGGACTATGGCTACACCTTC. It yields the protein CASNDLDYGYTF.